The 2 T cell receptor beta chains reported below all come from one sample, sequenced in a study of Graves' ophthalmopathy and Graves' hyperthyroidism. CDR3 regions of TCR beta were amplified from RNA transcripts. First-round RT-PCR employed HTBI primers, with a second-round multiplex PCR after it. TCRdb analysed the multiplex PCR reads with MiXCR anew, one entry per CDR3 protein. The repertoire holds approximately 160,000 distinct CDR3 sequences, with approximately 38% as singletons. Specimen: peripheral blood. All receptors derive from a woman aged 40-49 years with Graves' ophthalmopathy.

The table lists this clonotype with many counts. The genes are TRBV29-1 and TRBJ2-7; perhaps TRBD1 as D (5 bases). With 7 bases removed from V and 0 bases from J, the gap between germline ends came to 13 bases. Per germline, CDR1 SQVTM and CDR2 ANQGSEA. CDR3 length equals 13 residues. In DNA, the CDR3 is TGCAGCGCTCAGACAGACCTCTCCTACGAGCAGTACTTC. Protein product: CSAQTDLSYEQYF.

Many counts were recorded for this clonotype. The rearrangement uses TRBV28 and TRBJ1-1; D remains ambiguous. The CDR3 consists of 13 residues. With 6 bases removed from V and 7 bases from J, the gap between germline ends came to 15 bases. Per germline, CDR1 MDHEN and CDR2 SYDVKM. CDR3 sequence (DNA): TGTGCCAGCAGCCTGAGATCCTTCGTTGAAGCTTTCTTT. It is translated as CASSLRSFVEAFF.